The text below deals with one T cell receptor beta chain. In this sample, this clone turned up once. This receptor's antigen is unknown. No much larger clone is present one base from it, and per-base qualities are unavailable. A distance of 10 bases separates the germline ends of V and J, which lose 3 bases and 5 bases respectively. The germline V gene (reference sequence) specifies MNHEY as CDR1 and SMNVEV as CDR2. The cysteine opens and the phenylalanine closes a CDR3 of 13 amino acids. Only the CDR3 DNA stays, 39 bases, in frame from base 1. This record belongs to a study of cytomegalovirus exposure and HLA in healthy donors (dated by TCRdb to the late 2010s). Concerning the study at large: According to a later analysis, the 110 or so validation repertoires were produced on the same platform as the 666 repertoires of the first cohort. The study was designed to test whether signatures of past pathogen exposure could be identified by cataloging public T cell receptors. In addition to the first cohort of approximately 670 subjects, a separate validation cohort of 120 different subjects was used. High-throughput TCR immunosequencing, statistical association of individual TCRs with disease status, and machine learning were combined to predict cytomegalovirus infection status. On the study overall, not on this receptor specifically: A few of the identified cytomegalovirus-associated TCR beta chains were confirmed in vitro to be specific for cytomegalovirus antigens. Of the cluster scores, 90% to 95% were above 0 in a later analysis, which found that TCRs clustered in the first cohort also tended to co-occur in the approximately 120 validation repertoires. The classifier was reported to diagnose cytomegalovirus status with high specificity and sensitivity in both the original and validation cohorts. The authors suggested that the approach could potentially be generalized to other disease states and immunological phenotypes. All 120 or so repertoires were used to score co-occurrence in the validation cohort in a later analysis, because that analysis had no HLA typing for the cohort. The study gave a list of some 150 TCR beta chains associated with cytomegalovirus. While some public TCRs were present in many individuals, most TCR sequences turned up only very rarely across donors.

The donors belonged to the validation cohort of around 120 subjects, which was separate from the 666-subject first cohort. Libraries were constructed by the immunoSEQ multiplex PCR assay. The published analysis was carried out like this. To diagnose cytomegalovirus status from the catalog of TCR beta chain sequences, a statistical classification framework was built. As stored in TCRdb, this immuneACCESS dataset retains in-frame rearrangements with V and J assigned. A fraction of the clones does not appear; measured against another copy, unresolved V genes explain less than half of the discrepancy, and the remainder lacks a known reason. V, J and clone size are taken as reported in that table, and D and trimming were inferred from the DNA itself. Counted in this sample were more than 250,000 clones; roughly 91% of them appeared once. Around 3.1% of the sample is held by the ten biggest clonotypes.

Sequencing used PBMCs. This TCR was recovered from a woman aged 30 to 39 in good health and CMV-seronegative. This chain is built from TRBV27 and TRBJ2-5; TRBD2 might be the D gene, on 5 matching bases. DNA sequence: TGTGCCAGCAGTTTCTCGGGGTCGGAGACCCAGTACTTC. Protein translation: CASSFSGSETQYF.